Presented here are 5 T cell receptor beta chains from one specimen sequenced in a study of blood T cell repertoires in COVID-19. Libraries were prepared by immunoSEQ multiplex PCR; TCRdb keeps only in-frame clonotypes and omits some of them. This table has fewer than 250,000 clones, 84% appearing once. The source material was peripheral blood. Receptor source: a man in his forties or fifties with acute or convalescent COVID-19.

V usage is TRBV19 and J usage is TRBJ2-2, with TRBD2 as a possible D gene (6 bases). Germline CDR1 and CDR2: LNHDA and SQIVND (reference sequence). V lost 3 bases and J 7 bases, leaving 9 bases between the germline ends. The CDR3 loop spans 13 amino acids. For the CDR3, the DNA is TGTGCCAGTAGTATCGCGGGGTTCGGGGAGCTGTTTTTT. It yields the protein CASSIAGFGELFF.

The rearrangement links TRBV28 to TRBJ1-5, with a tentative D call TRBD1 (5 bases). The V end lost 5 bases, the J end lost 6 bases, and 11 bases lay between the germline ends. Germline CDR1 is MDHEN and CDR2 is SYDVKM. The CDR3 is 13 residues long. CDR3 sequence: CASSTPGIQPQHF. The CDR3 nucleotides read TGTGCCAGCAGTACTCCAGGGATTCAGCCCCAGCATTTT.

This sequence joins TRBV7-3 and TRBJ1-1; TRBD1 matches 10 bases. Trimming cost V 5 bases and J 11 bases; bases outside gene matches: 5. This CDR3 is built from 12 residues. Per germline, CDR1 SGHTA and CDR2 FQGTGA. The CDR3 sequence: CASSLDRGLAFF. In DNA form, the CDR3 reads TGTGCCAGCAGCCTAGACAGGGGGCTGGCTTTCTTT.

To note about this clone: This same CDR3 is encoded by further DNA sequences in the sample. The gene calls are TRBV18 and TRBJ2-7, with D tentatively TRBD2 (5 bases). The CDR3 runs to 13 residues. V gave up 6 bases and J gave up 2 bases, with 11 bases separating them. Germline V gene data show CDR1 as KGHSH and CDR2 as LQKENI. The CDR3 nucleotides are TGTGCCAGCTCGCCCGGAGGAACCTACGAGCAGTACTTC. This translates into CASSPGGTYEQYF.

The chain uses TRBV29-1 and TRBJ1-3, with no clear D. The CDR3 consists of 15 residues. Deletions cut 3 bases from V and 0 bases from J, with 12 bases between. Germline V gene lookup returns CDR1 SQVTM and CDR2 ANQGSEA. CDR3 DNA sequence: TGCAGCGTTGATAGGTTGGCAGGCTCTGGAAACACCATATATTTT. Amino acid sequence: CSVDRLAGSGNTIYF.